This is a list of T cell receptor beta chains from one sample in a study of OX40 agonist ivuxolimab in advanced cancers. Data came from immunoSEQ multiplex PCR; TCRdb stores just in-frame clones and leaves some out. The profile shows approximately 87,000 clones, about 90% of them singletons. Specimen: CD4+ or CD8+ T cells sorted from blood, collected in a trial of the OX40 agonist ivuxolimab. All receptors derive from an adult with an advanced solid tumor such as melanoma, head and neck, liver or kidney cancer. Each CDR3 is given with its conserved first and last residue. The D gene is left open where the match is weak. Where a row states a size, it is once, few, many or the class of an expanded clone; other rows omit it.

size: .
J: TRBJ2-4
V: TRBV5-1
D: .
CDR3: CASSLVPAKNIQYF
DNA: TGCGCCAGCAGCTTGGTCCCAGCCAAAAACATTCAGTACTTC

size: .
J: TRBJ2-7
V: TRBV30
D: TRBD1
CDR3: CAWGGTGGANYEQYF
DNA: TGTGCCTGGGGTGGGACAGGGGGCGCGAATTACGAGCAGTACTTC

size: .
J: TRBJ1-4
V: TRBV18
D: TRBD1
CDR3: CASSRTGNNEKLFF
DNA: TGTGCCAGCTCTAGGACAGGGAATAATGAAAAACTGTTTTTT

size: .
J: TRBJ2-1
V: TRBV10-3
D: TRBD2
CDR3: CAIRGDSGTGRNEQFF
DNA: TGTGCCATCAGAGGGGATAGCGGGACTGGTCGCAATGAGCAGTTCTTC

size: .
J: TRBJ2-7
V: TRBV12-5
D: .
CDR3: CASGLGTESYEQYF
DNA: TGTGCTAGTGGTTTGGGGACAGAGTCCTACGAGCAGTACTTC

size: .
J: TRBJ1-1
V: TRBV7-9
D: .
CDR3: CASSLEGGDTEAFF
DNA: TGTGCCAGCAGCTTGGAGGGGGGGGACACTGAAGCTTTCTTT

size: few
J: TRBJ2-3
V: TRBV10-3
D: TRBD2
CDR3: CAISEPTTSGSTDTQYF
DNA: TGTGCCATCAGTGAGCCGACAACTAGCGGGAGCACAGATACGCAGTATTTT

size: .
J: TRBJ2-7
V: TRBV11-2
D: .
CDR3: CASSSLDQTYEQYF
DNA: TGTGCCAGCAGCTCCTTGGACCAGACCTACGAGCAGTACTTC

size: .
J: TRBJ2-5
V: TRBV11-1
D: TRBD1
CDR3: CASSLGRTTGGQETQYF
DNA: TGTGCCAGCAGCTTAGGAAGAACAACAGGGGGTCAAGAGACCCAGTACTTC

size: .
J: TRBJ1-4
V: TRBV28
D: TRBD1
CDR3: CASSSSGQPGEKLFF
DNA: TGTGCCAGCAGTTCGTCGGGACAGCCCGGGGAAAAACTGTTTTTT

size: .
J: TRBJ1-1
V: TRBV11-1
D: .
CDR3: CASSLIGVGNTEAFF
DNA: TGTGCCAGCAGCTTAATAGGAGTGGGGAACACTGAAGCTTTCTTT

size: .
J: TRBJ1-1
V: TRBV6-6
D: TRBD1
CDR3: CASSSTGQGAAEAFF
DNA: TGTGCCAGCAGTTCGACGGGACAGGGGGCTGCTGAAGCTTTCTTT

size: .
J: TRBJ1-2
V: TRBV9
D: .
CDR3: CASSVPGGAGGYTF
DNA: TGTGCCAGCAGCGTCCCCGGGGGGGCGGGTGGCTACACCTTC

size: few
J: TRBJ2-7
V: TRBV7-2
D: .
CDR3: CASSLAHGPRAQYF
DNA: TGTGCCAGCAGCTTAGCGCACGGTCCGCGGGCGCAGTACTTC

size: .
J: TRBJ2-7
V: TRBV5-6
D: TRBD1
CDR3: CASSFGTGSSYEQYF
DNA: TGTGCCAGCAGCTTCGGGACAGGGAGCTCCTACGAGCAGTACTTC

size: .
J: TRBJ2-1
V: TRBV27
D: TRBD2
CDR3: CASSLEGLAGAYNEQFF
DNA: TGTGCCAGCAGCCTGGAGGGACTAGCGGGAGCTTACAATGAGCAGTTCTTC

size: .
J: TRBJ2-1
V: TRBV11-2
D: .
CDR3: CASSLGTGGFNEQFF
DNA: TGTGCCAGCAGCTTAGGGACCGGAGGCTTCAATGAGCAGTTCTTC

size: once
J: TRBJ1-5
V: TRBV15
D: TRBD1
CDR3: CATSRLLGTGRFRDQPQHF
DNA: TGTGCCACCAGCAGACTGCTGGGGACAGGGAGATTTAGGGATCAGCCCCAGCATTTT

size: .
J: TRBJ1-1
V: TRBV6-1
D: .
CDR3: CASSDQGSTEAFF
DNA: TGTGCCAGCAGTGATCAGGGAAGCACTGAAGCTTTCTTT

size: .
J: TRBJ2-3
V: TRBV29-1
D: .
CDR3: CSGGRDTQYF
DNA: TGCAGCGGGGGGAGGGATACGCAGTATTTT

size: once
J: TRBJ2-2
V: TRBV15
D: TRBD2
CDR3: CATSRDLAGGATGELFF
DNA: TGTGCCACCAGCAGAGATCTGGCGGGAGGGGCCACCGGGGAGCTGTTTTTT

size: .
J: TRBJ2-7
V: TRBV11-3
D: TRBD1
CDR3: CASINERGTGSHEQYF
DNA: TGTGCCAGCATCAACGAAAGGGGGACAGGGTCCCACGAGCAGTACTTC

size: .
J: TRBJ1-5
V: TRBV5-1
D: .
CDR3: CASSLGQDQPQHF
DNA: TGCGCCAGCAGCTTGGGCCAGGATCAGCCCCAGCATTTT

size: .
J: TRBJ2-1
V: TRBV7-2
D: TRBD2
CDR3: CASSSGRLKAVINEQFF
DNA: TGTGCCAGCAGCAGCGGGAGGTTGAAAGCTGTCATCAATGAGCAGTTCTTC

size: .
J: TRBJ1-5
V: TRBV6-5
D: .
CDR3: CASSAGLGNQPQHF
DNA: TGTGCCAGCAGCGCAGGGTTGGGGAATCAGCCCCAGCATTTT

size: few
J: TRBJ2-3
V: TRBV5-1
D: TRBD2
CDR3: CASSPRGAGSTDTQYF
DNA: TGCGCCAGCAGCCCCCGGGGAGCGGGAAGCACAGATACGCAGTATTTT

size: .
J: TRBJ1-2
V: TRBV11-3
D: .
CDR3: CASSSSHQWRTYGYTF
DNA: TGTGCCAGCAGCTCCTCCCATCAGTGGAGGACCTATGGCTACACCTTC

size: .
J: TRBJ2-3
V: TRBV6-6
D: .
CDR3: CASRGTGRHFTDTQYF
DNA: TGTGCCAGCAGGGGAACAGGCCGCCACTTCACAGATACGCAGTATTTT

size: once
J: TRBJ1-2
V: TRBV6-5
D: .
CDR3: CASKKTGNYGYTF
DNA: TGTGCCAGCAAAAAAACAGGGAACTATGGCTACACCTTC

size: .
J: TRBJ2-1
V: TRBV7-7
D: .
CDR3: CASSLDYYNEQFF
DNA: TGTGCTAGCAGCTTAGACTACTACAATGAGCAGTTCTTC

size: .
J: TRBJ2-7
V: TRBV10-3
D: TRBD2
CDR3: CATVIAGGPAEQYF
DNA: TGTGCCACAGTTATAGCGGGAGGGCCAGCCGAGCAGTACTTC

size: .
J: TRBJ1-1
V: TRBV6-4
D: TRBD1
CDR3: CASRGQANTEAFF
DNA: TGTGCCAGCAGGGGACAGGCCAACACTGAAGCTTTCTTT

size: .
J: TRBJ1-1
V: TRBV30
D: TRBD1
CDR3: CAWTPGTVAFF
DNA: TGTGCCTGGACCCCCGGGACAGTGGCTTTCTTT

size: .
J: TRBJ2-7
V: TRBV6-5
D: .
CDR3: CASRIPGSYEQYF
DNA: TGTGCCAGCAGGATCCCCGGCTCCTACGAGCAGTACTTC

size: .
J: TRBJ2-1
V: TRBV7-6
D: TRBD2
CDR3: CASSAWGGEQFF
DNA: TGTGCCAGCAGCGCCTGGGGGGGTGAGCAGTTCTTC

size: .
J: TRBJ2-7
V: TRBV10-3
D: TRBD2
CDR3: CAISDWEGSTYEQYF
DNA: TGTGCCATCAGCGATTGGGAGGGGAGCACCTACGAGCAGTACTTC

size: few
J: TRBJ2-7
V: TRBV7-2
D: TRBD2
CDR3: CASSYTVTSGPEQYF
DNA: TGTGCCAGCAGCTACACCGTGACTAGCGGGCCGGAGCAGTACTTC

size: .
J: TRBJ1-5
V: TRBV7-2
D: TRBD1
CDR3: CASSLTGGQPQHF
DNA: TGTGCCAGCAGCTTAACAGGGGGTCAGCCCCAGCATTTT

size: .
J: TRBJ2-3
V: TRBV28
D: TRBD2
CDR3: CASSSLAGGFQTQYF
DNA: TGTGCCAGCAGTTCACTAGCGGGAGGGTTCCAAACGCAGTATTTT

size: once
J: TRBJ2-4
V: TRBV28
D: .
CDR3: CASSLFDRYGKNIQYF
DNA: TGTGCCAGCAGTTTATTCGACAGATATGGCAAAAACATTCAGTACTTC

size: .
J: TRBJ1-5
V: TRBV28
D: TRBD1
CDR3: CASKTGASQPQHF
DNA: TGTGCCAGCAAAACAGGGGCTAGTCAGCCCCAGCATTTT

size: .
J: TRBJ1-3
V: TRBV9
D: .
CDR3: CASSGGTVSGNTIYF
DNA: TGTGCCAGCAGCGGAGGGACGGTCTCTGGAAACACCATATATTTT

size: .
J: TRBJ1-3
V: TRBV15
D: TRBD1
CDR3: CATSRDPTGFTGNTIYF
DNA: TGTGCCACCAGCAGAGACCCGACAGGGTTCACTGGAAACACCATATATTTT

size: .
J: TRBJ2-3
V: TRBV5-4
D: TRBD2
CDR3: CASSQETSGPVSTDTQYF
DNA: TGTGCCAGCAGCCAAGAGACTAGCGGGCCGGTTAGCACAGATACGCAGTATTTT

size: .
J: TRBJ2-7
V: TRBV18
D: TRBD2
CDR3: CASTNSGGFDEQYF
DNA: TGTGCCAGCACAAACTCGGGGGGATTCGACGAGCAGTACTTC

size: .
J: TRBJ2-5
V: TRBV27
D: TRBD2
CDR3: CASSTSGMKGRAQYF
DNA: TGTGCCAGCAGTACTAGCGGGATGAAGGGTAGGGCCCAGTACTTC

size: .
J: TRBJ2-1
V: TRBV19
D: TRBD2
CDR3: CASSRTSGAYNEQFF
DNA: TGTGCCAGTAGTAGGACTAGCGGAGCCTACAATGAGCAGTTCTTC

size: .
J: TRBJ2-1
V: TRBV19
D: TRBD2
CDR3: CASSPQREGRNEQFF
DNA: TGTGCCAGTAGTCCCCAGCGGGAGGGCCGGAATGAGCAGTTCTTC

size: .
J: TRBJ1-5
V: TRBV7-2
D: .
CDR3: CASSLETTSNQPQHF
DNA: TGTGCCAGCAGCTTAGAGACGACGAGCAATCAGCCCCAGCATTTT

size: .
J: TRBJ1-3
V: TRBV21-1
D: .
CDR3: CASSKGFGNTIYF
DNA: TGTGCCAGCAGCAAAGGGTTTGGAAACACCATATATTTT

size: .
J: TRBJ2-7
V: TRBV27
D: .
CDR3: CASSPLGFSYEQYF
DNA: TGTGCCAGCAGTCCTCTGGGGTTCTCCTACGAGCAGTACTTC

size: .
J: TRBJ1-6
V: TRBV10-3
D: .
CDR3: CAISESILGGSPLHF
DNA: TGTGCCATCAGTGAGTCGATCCTTGGTGGGTCACCCCTCCACTTT

size: .
J: TRBJ2-1
V: TRBV25-1
D: .
CDR3: CASSGGSSGQFF
DNA: TGTGCCAGCAGTGGTGGGTCTTCTGGGCAGTTCTTC

size: .
J: TRBJ1-5
V: TRBV19
D: .
CDR3: CASSTNSVGGGNQPQHF
DNA: TGTGCCAGTAGTACCAACAGTGTGGGTGGGGGCAATCAGCCCCAGCATTTT

size: .
J: TRBJ2-5
V: TRBV13
D: .
CDR3: CASSQSLSIGETQYF
DNA: TGTGCCAGCAGCCAGAGTTTGAGTATCGGAGAGACCCAGTACTTC

size: .
J: TRBJ1-5
V: TRBV21-1
D: .
CDR3: CASSKVTVDQPQHF
DNA: TGTGCCAGCAGCAAAGTTACAGTCGATCAGCCCCAGCATTTT

size: .
J: TRBJ2-1
V: TRBV29-1
D: .
CDR3: CSAGVAGSYNEQFF
DNA: TGCAGCGCTGGAGTGGCAGGTAGCTACAATGAGCAGTTCTTC

size: .
J: TRBJ2-3
V: TRBV18
D: TRBD1
CDR3: CASSPLTGGLDTQYF
DNA: TGTGCCAGCTCACCGTTGACAGGGGGCTTAGATACGCAGTATTTT

size: .
J: TRBJ2-7
V: TRBV5-5
D: .
CDR3: CASSFGSLSPNEQYF
DNA: TGTGCCAGCAGCTTTGGTAGCTTGAGTCCGAACGAGCAGTACTTC